A selection of T cell receptor beta chains follows, all from one sample in a study of blood T cell repertoires in COVID-19. Profiled with immunoSEQ multiplex PCR; TCRdb holds only in-frame clones, not every one. The table lists approximately 230,000 clones, about 88% of them singletons. The specimen sequenced was peripheral blood. The source of these receptors is a woman aged 40 to 50 who had recovered from COVID-19. Each CDR3 is given with its conserved first and last residue. A D gene is named only where the DNA matches it firmly. Size values are once, few and many counts, or a class for expanded clones, and some rows have none.

DNA	CDR3	D	V	J	size
TGTGCCAGCACCAGACAGGGCTTTAACTCCTACGAGCAGTACTTC	CASTRQGFNSYEQYF	TRBD1	TRBV2	TRBJ2-7	-
TGTGCCAGCAGCCCCAATTGGGGGCAGGACGAAGGGACCGGGGAGCTGTTTTTT	CASSPNWGQDEGTGELFF	-	TRBV3-1/TRBV3-2	TRBJ2-2	-
TGTGCCAGCAGCTCGGCCCGCAGGGGGCATGAGCAGTTCTTC	CASSSARRGHEQFF	TRBD1	TRBV5-6	TRBJ2-1	-
TGTGCCAGCAGTAGACAGGGGGATCAGCCCCAGCATTTT	CASSRQGDQPQHF	TRBD1	TRBV7-2	TRBJ1-5	-
TGTGCCAGCAGTCGCCCCGGCGGCACCTCTGGAAACACCATATATTTT	CASSRPGGTSGNTIYF	-	TRBV28	TRBJ1-3	-
TGCAGCGTTGAAGACCCAGGGGGGACTAGCGGGAGGGCCCCCACAGATACGCAGTATTTT	CSVEDPGGTSGRAPTDTQYF	TRBD2	TRBV29-1	TRBJ2-3	-
TGTGCCAGCTCCCTCCCGGGGTTGACTGAAGCTTTCTTT	CASSLPGLTEAFF	-	TRBV18	TRBJ1-1	-
TGTGCCAGCAGCATAAGATTAACTGCAACTAATGAAAAACTGTTTTTT	CASSIRLTATNEKLFF	-	TRBV5-6	TRBJ1-4	-
TGTGCCAGCAGCTTAGGGGGGACTGGGACGGGTAATTCACCCCTCCACTTT	CASSLGGTGTGNSPLHF	-	TRBV7-2	TRBJ1-6	-
TGTGCCGCTCATCGAGGGCAGAACATCAATGAGCAGTTCTTC	CAAHRGQNINEQFF	-	TRBV6-5	TRBJ2-1	-
TGCAGTGCTAGTGTGCTAGATGGCAATGAGCAGTTCTTC	CSASVLDGNEQFF	-	TRBV20-1	TRBJ2-1	-
TGTGCCAGCAGCCAACTCCTTAGTGGCTACACCTTC	CASSQLLSGYTF	-	TRBV3-1/TRBV3-2	TRBJ1-2	-
TGTGCCAGCTCACCCCTATCGGGACAGGGTAACTATGGCTACACCTTC	CASSPLSGQGNYGYTF	TRBD1	TRBV18	TRBJ1-2	-
TGTGCCAGCAGCTTGTTACGTAGAGTAGCGGGAGGGCGACAAGAGACCCAGTACTTC	CASSLLRRVAGGRQETQYF	TRBD2	TRBV11-3	TRBJ2-5	-
TGCGCCAGCAGCTTCGGGTGGGTGAGGGGGCCCAACACCGGGGAGCTGTTTTTT	CASSFGWVRGPNTGELFF	TRBD1	TRBV5-1	TRBJ2-2	once
TGTGCCAGCAGCTTGCTCTCGGGGGGGGCTAATGAAAAACTGTTTTTT	CASSLLSGGANEKLFF	-	TRBV7-2	TRBJ1-4	-
TGTGCCAGTAGAAATATGCGGGACAGAAATCAGCCCCAGCATTTT	CASRNMRDRNQPQHF	TRBD1	TRBV19	TRBJ1-5	-
TGTGCCAGCAGTTACTCGAGGGTTGGCACCGGGGAGCTGTTTTTT	CASSYSRVGTGELFF	-	TRBV6-2/TRBV6-3	TRBJ2-2	-
TGTGCCAGCAGCCCGGTTACAGGGGTAGCGGGGGCCTTTAACGACGAGCAGTACTTC	CASSPVTGVAGAFNDEQYF	TRBD2	TRBV5-6	TRBJ2-7	-
TGTGCCAGCAGCGCGGGACTAGCGGGGGGTAAGGGCGAGACCCAGTACTTC	CASSAGLAGGKGETQYF	TRBD2	TRBV9	TRBJ2-5	-